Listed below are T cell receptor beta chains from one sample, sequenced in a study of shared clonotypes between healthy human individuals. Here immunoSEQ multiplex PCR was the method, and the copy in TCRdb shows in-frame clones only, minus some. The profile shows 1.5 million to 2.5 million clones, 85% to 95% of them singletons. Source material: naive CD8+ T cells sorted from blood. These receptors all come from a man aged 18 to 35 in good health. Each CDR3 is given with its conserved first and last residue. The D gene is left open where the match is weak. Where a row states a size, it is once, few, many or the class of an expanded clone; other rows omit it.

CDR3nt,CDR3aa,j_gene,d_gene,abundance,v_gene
TGTGCCAGCAGCCTAGGGGAGGGCACAGATACGCAGTATTTT,CASSLGEGTDTQYF,TRBJ2-3,-,-,TRBV7-9
TGTGCCATCAGTGAGGTGGGGGAGAGCACAGATACGCAGTATTTT,CAISEVGESTDTQYF,TRBJ2-3,-,-,TRBV10-3
TGCGCCAGCAGTCCTGAACCTAGCCCCTACGAGCAGTACTTC,CASSPEPSPYEQYF,TRBJ2-7,-,-,TRBV4-1
TGCGCCAGCAGCCAAGAGGGGACCCAGCATTTT,CASSQEGTQHF,TRBJ1-5,-,once,TRBV4-3
TGCGCCAGCAGCCCCGTTCTAGCGGGAAGCAATGAGCAGTTCTTC,CASSPVLAGSNEQFF,TRBJ2-1,TRBD2,once,TRBV4-1
TGTGCCAGCTTAGGGGACAGGGGATATGGCTACACCTTC,CASLGDRGYGYTF,TRBJ1-2,TRBD1,-,TRBV28
TGTGCCAGCACTGAGGGCGGGGAGCTGTTTTTT,CASTEGGELFF,TRBJ2-2,-,-,TRBV11-2
TGTGCCAGCAAGCGCGGGGTTAGCAATCAGCCCCAGCATTTT,CASKRGVSNQPQHF,TRBJ1-5,-,-,TRBV28
TGTGCCAGCAGCGGGACTAGCGGGCCATCTAAGTTCTTC,CASSGTSGPSKFF,TRBJ2-1,TRBD2,-,TRBV6-5
TGTGCCAGCAGTGATATCGTGCCGGCCTATTCCTTC,CASSDIVPAYSF,TRBJ1-2,-,-,TRBV2
TGCGCCAGCAGCCTCCGACAGGGTGGGGTTCCGCCCTACGAGCAGTACTTC,CASSLRQGGVPPYEQYF,TRBJ2-7,TRBD1,once,TRBV4-3
TGTGCCAGCAGCGTAGAAGGGGGTATGGCGGGAGCCAATGAGCAGTTCTTC,CASSVEGGMAGANEQFF,TRBJ2-1,-,-,TRBV9
TGCGCCAGCAGCCAACTTCAGGGGGCCGACGAGCAGTACTTC,CASSQLQGADEQYF,TRBJ2-7,TRBD1,-,TRBV4-1
TGTGCCAGCAGCCCAAGCGGGGGTTCCCCCACAGATACGCAGTATTTT,CASSPSGGSPTDTQYF,TRBJ2-3,TRBD2,-,TRBV5-4
TGCGCCAGCAGCTCGGGACAGATCTATAATTCACCCCTCCACTTT,CASSSGQIYNSPLHF,TRBJ1-6,TRBD1,-,TRBV4-1
TGTGCCACCCAAAGCGGGGGTGGTAGCGGGGAGCTGTTTTTT,CATQSGGGSGELFF,TRBJ2-2,TRBD2,-,TRBV5-4
TGTGCCAGCAGCTTGGCGATTGCGGCGGCTACCTACGAGCAGTACTTC,CASSLAIAAATYEQYF,TRBJ2-7,-,-,TRBV5-5
TGTGCCTGGAGTTCCCTCAGCGGGGAGCTGTTTTTT,CAWSSLSGELFF,TRBJ2-2,-,-,TRBV30
TGCGCCAGCGCCGGAGGAGGTGGATCAGAACTGTTTTTT,CASAGGGGSELFF,TRBJ1-4,-,-,TRBV4-1
TGTGCCAGCTCGGACCCTGGCCTCGAGCAGTACTTC,CASSDPGLEQYF,TRBJ2-7,-,-,TRBV5-8
TGTGCCAGCAGTCTCCTTTCTTCGGCGGGGCCCAAGTACGAGCAGTACTTC,CASSLLSSAGPKYEQYF,TRBJ2-7,-,-,TRBV27
TGCAGCGTTGTTGGCAGCAGCTCCTACGAGCAGTACTTC,CSVVGSSSYEQYF,TRBJ2-7,-,-,TRBV29-1
TGTGCCAGCAGTCCCCAAGGGTACGAGACCCAGTACTTC,CASSPQGYETQYF,TRBJ2-5,-,-,TRBV27
TGTGCCAGCAGTCTTCCCTCGCCGGGACAGCAAGAGACCCAGTACTTC,CASSLPSPGQQETQYF,TRBJ2-5,TRBD1,-,TRBV28
TGCAGCACTGATGGGGCGTCTCCCGAGACCCAGTACTTC,CSTDGASPETQYF,TRBJ2-5,-,-,TRBV29-1
TGTGCCAGCAGCCTCGGACACCCAGGCCCTGGAAACACCATATATTTT,CASSLGHPGPGNTIYF,TRBJ1-3,-,-,TRBV5-5
TGTGCCAGTAGTATTGCCACAGGGTACCAGAACACTGAAGCTTTCTTT,CASSIATGYQNTEAFF,TRBJ1-1,-,-,TRBV19
TGTGCCAGCAGTTGGGGAGGAGGGGAGCTCTACAATGAGCAGTTCTTC,CASSWGGGELYNEQFF,TRBJ2-1,-,-,TRBV27
TGCGCCAGCAGCCACTCCGGGACAGGGGTGCACGAGCAGTACTTC,CASSHSGTGVHEQYF,TRBJ2-7,TRBD1,-,TRBV4-1
TGTGCCAGCAGTGAAATGAACGCCTACGAGCAGTACTTC,CASSEMNAYEQYF,TRBJ2-7,-,-,TRBV6-1
TGTGCCAGTAGTATGGGGACGGGTTTGGACGAGCAGTACTTC,CASSMGTGLDEQYF,TRBJ2-7,-,-,TRBV19